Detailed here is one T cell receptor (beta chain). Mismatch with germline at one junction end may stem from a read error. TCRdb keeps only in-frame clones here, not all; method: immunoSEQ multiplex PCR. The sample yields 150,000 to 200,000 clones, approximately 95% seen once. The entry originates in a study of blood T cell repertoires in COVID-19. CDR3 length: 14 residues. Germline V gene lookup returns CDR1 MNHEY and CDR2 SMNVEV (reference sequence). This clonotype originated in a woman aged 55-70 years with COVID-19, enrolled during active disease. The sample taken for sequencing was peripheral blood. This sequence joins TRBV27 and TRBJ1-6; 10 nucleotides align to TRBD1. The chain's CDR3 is CASSRYPGTGVFQF. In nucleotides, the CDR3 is TGTGCCAGCAGTCGATACCCCGGGACAGGGGTTTTCCAGTTT.